This T cell receptor (beta chain) came from a study of T cell repertoires in cytomegalovirus infection (dated 2019 in TCRdb). Background for the entire study: Donor HLA type was relevant to the analysis, because carriage of CMV infection together with the matching HLA type was indicated by public TCR beta signatures.

This sample was sequenced with an Illumina HiSeq 1500. TCRdb reran the public reads through fastp at Q25 and MiXCR, keeping productive beta chains. Here each entry gathers all rows of one CDR3 protein and keeps the most common genes and DNA. In all, the sample holds hundreds of thousands of distinct CDR3 sequences, and more than 20% of those were seen once. Roughly 8% of the sample rests with the top ten. About this clonotype: No antigen is known for it. Qualities for individual bases were not recorded, and no much larger clone is one base off.

V sheds 2 bases and J sheds 2 bases, leaving 20 bases between their ends. The CDR3 starts with the cysteine, ends with the phenylalanine, and has 18 residues. Left in the record is the CDR3 DNA by itself, 54 bases read in frame from the first base. CDR1 and CDR2 are read off the germline V gene as MNHEY and SVGEGT. The study at large found these results: The ex vivo response was dominated by HLA-C-restricted CMV-specific TCR beta clonotypes, which also provided the single most frequent clonotype in two of eight donors. Carriers of CMV infection plus the relevant HLA type were discriminated by the cumulative frequency of public TCR beta family members in the study cohort and in an independent roughly 340-donor cohort.

The origin of this receptor is a human donor in good health (CMV status not recorded). Some clones in this sample may be carry-over from other donors' samples. This chain joins TRBV6-2 or TRBV6-3 to TRBJ2-3, with no D gene named confidently. The sample consisted of CD8+ T cells from PBMCs. CDR3 region: CASSYPFEWTLFTDTQYF. The nucleotide sequence is TGTGCCAGCAGTTACCCCTTCGAATGGACCCTTTTCACAGATACGCAGTATTTT.